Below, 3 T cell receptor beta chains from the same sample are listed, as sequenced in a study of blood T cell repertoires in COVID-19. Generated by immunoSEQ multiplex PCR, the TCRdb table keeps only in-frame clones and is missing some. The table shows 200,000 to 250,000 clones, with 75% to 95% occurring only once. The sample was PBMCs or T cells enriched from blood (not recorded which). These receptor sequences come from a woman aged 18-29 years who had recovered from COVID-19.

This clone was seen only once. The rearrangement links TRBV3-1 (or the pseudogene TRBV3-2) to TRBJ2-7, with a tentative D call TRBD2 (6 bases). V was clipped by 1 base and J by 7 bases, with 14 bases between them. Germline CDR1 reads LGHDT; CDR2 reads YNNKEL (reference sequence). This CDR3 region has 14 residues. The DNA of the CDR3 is TGTGCCAGCAGCCAAGTGGCAGGGAGGAATGAGCAGTACTTC. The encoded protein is CASSQVAGRNEQYF.

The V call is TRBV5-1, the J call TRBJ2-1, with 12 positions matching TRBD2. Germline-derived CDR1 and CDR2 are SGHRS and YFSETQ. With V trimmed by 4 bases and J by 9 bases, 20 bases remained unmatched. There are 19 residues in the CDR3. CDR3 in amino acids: CASSPIGFLAGGPSGEQFF. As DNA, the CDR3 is TGCGCCAGCAGCCCGATTGGGTTCCTAGCGGGAGGGCCCAGCGGTGAGCAGTTCTTC.

CDR3 loop: CASSLAGAYGYTF. CDR3 DNA: TGTGCCAGCAGTTTAGCAGGGGCCTATGGCTACACCTTC. The V gene is TRBV12-3 or TRBV12-4, the J gene TRBJ1-2, with TRBD1 as a possible D gene (5 bases). Deletions cut 0 bases from V and 4 bases from J, with 6 bases between. CDR3 length equals 13 residues.